The rows below give T cell receptor beta chains drawn from one sample of a study of cytotoxic CD8 clonotypes in ibrutinib-treated CLL. Sequencing used immunoSEQ multiplex PCR; TCRdb keeps in-frame clones, though not all of them. The sample has over 100,000 clones, approximately 85% seen once. Material: PBMCs, obtained after 24 months of ibrutinib treatment. The receptors originated from a human donor with chronic lymphocytic leukemia. CDR3s include the opening cysteine and the closing phenylalanine or tryptophan. Each record gives: J gene, D gene, V gene, clone size, CDR3 DNA, CDR3 protein. D genes are given only for firm matches. Clone sizes are given selectively: once, few, many, or a class where the clone is expanded.

J gene: TRBJ2-7; D gene: -; V gene: TRBV20-1; clone size: -; CDR3 DNA: TGCAGTGCCAACGTAGACTACGAGCAGTACTTC; CDR3 protein: CSANVDYEQYF
J gene: TRBJ2-7; D gene: -; V gene: TRBV4-3; clone size: once; CDR3 DNA: TGCGCCAGCAGCCAAGATAAGTGGACACGAGCCTACGAGCAGTACTTC; CDR3 protein: CASSQDKWTRAYEQYF
J gene: TRBJ2-2; D gene: -; V gene: TRBV27; clone size: -; CDR3 DNA: TGTGCCAGCAGTTTAAGTGTTAACACCGGGGAGCTGTTTTTT; CDR3 protein: CASSLSVNTGELFF
J gene: TRBJ1-2; D gene: -; V gene: TRBV28; clone size: -; CDR3 DNA: TGTGCCAGCAGTTCCCCCGCTGGAACCCACTATGGCTACACCTTC; CDR3 protein: CASSSPAGTHYGYTF
J gene: TRBJ1-1; D gene: -; V gene: TRBV6-6; clone size: -; CDR3 DNA: TGTGCCAGCAGACTCCGACGCTTGAACACTGAAGCTTTCTTT; CDR3 protein: CASRLRRLNTEAFF
J gene: TRBJ2-7; D gene: -; V gene: TRBV5-5; clone size: -; CDR3 DNA: TGTGCCAGCAGCGCCGCCTACGAGCAGTACTTC; CDR3 protein: CASSAAYEQYF
J gene: TRBJ2-4; D gene: -; V gene: TRBV7-8; clone size: -; CDR3 DNA: TGTGCCAGCAGCTTACGTAGGGACCCCGAGGGAGCCAAAAACATTCAGTACTTC; CDR3 protein: CASSLRRDPEGAKNIQYF
J gene: TRBJ1-3; D gene: -; V gene: TRBV7-9; clone size: -; CDR3 DNA: TGTGCCAGCAGCGGCCAGGGCCTGTCTGGAAACACCATATATTTT; CDR3 protein: CASSGQGLSGNTIYF
J gene: TRBJ2-1; D gene: -; V gene: TRBV28; clone size: -; CDR3 DNA: TGTGCCAGCAGTTTTTCTGGTCCGGAGCAGTTCTTC; CDR3 protein: CASSFSGPEQFF
J gene: TRBJ2-3; D gene: TRBD2; V gene: TRBV6-1; clone size: -; CDR3 DNA: TGTGCCAGCAGTGAAGGCGGGAGGAGCACAGATACGCAGTATTTT; CDR3 protein: CASSEGGRSTDTQYF
J gene: TRBJ2-7; D gene: TRBD1; V gene: TRBV5-6; clone size: -; CDR3 DNA: TGTGCCAGCAGCGACTCCGGGACAGGGGGTACCGAGCAGTACTTC; CDR3 protein: CASSDSGTGGTEQYF
J gene: TRBJ1-3; D gene: -; V gene: TRBV7-8; clone size: -; CDR3 DNA: TGTGCCAGCGTGGGAGAGAGGTTCTCTGGAAACACCATATATTTT; CDR3 protein: CASVGERFSGNTIYF
J gene: TRBJ1-4; D gene: -; V gene: TRBV28; clone size: -; CDR3 DNA: TGTGCCAGCACAACCCCCAGGGAGAAATTGTTTTTT; CDR3 protein: CASTTPREKLFF